Following are 7 T cell receptor beta chains from one sample sequenced in a study of PD-L1 blockade in urothelial cancer. Regarding time point: peripheral blood 6 weeks after treatment start. Profiled with immunoSEQ multiplex PCR; TCRdb holds only in-frame clones, not every one. The sample carries about 48,000 clones, about four fifths recorded once. Sequencing used PBMCs, obtained around atezolizumab (anti-PD-L1) treatment. Every receptor here comes from a man between 65 and 80 years old with urothelial cancer.

This clone is a singleton in its sample. The chain couples TRBV5-1 to TRBJ2-7, with TRBD1 identical over 7 bases. This CDR3 has 14 amino acids. Looked up from germline, CDR1 is SGHRS and CDR2 is YFSETQ. Trimming cost V 0 bases and J 3 bases; bases outside gene matches: 3. The CDR3 DNA reads as TGCGCCAGCAGCTTGGAACAGGGGATCTACGAGCAGTACTTC. Amino acid sequence: CASSLEQGIYEQYF. The variable domain in full, with the rest retrieved from reference TRBV5-1 and TRBJ2-7, is KAGVTQTPRYLIKTRGQQVTLSCSPISGHRSVSWYQQTPGQGLQFLFEYFSETQRNKGNFPGRFSGRQFSNSRSEMNVSTLELGDSALYLCASSLEQGIYEQYFGPGTRLTVT.

The V call is TRBV30, the J call TRBJ2-5, with 7 bases lining up with TRBD2. After removal of 4 bases from V and 5 bases from J, the junction contained 10 bases not matched to a gene. The CDR3 length is 14 residues. Germline V CDR1 and CDR2: GTSNPN, SVGIG (reference sequence). In DNA, the CDR3 is TGTGCCTGGAATGGGGTAGCGGGTTTGGAGACCCAGTACTTC. Translation: CAWNGVAGLETQYF.

This chain connects TRBV19 to TRBJ1-1; D is ambiguous. The V end lost 9 bases, the J end lost 1 base, and 9 bases lay between the germline ends. This CDR3 region has 12 residues. The V gene's germline CDR1 is LNHDA and CDR2 SQIVND (reference sequence). The CDR3 DNA sequence: TGTGCCAGCCACCGGTGGAACACTGAAGCTTTCTTT. Residues: CASHRWNTEAFF.

Only one count was recorded for this clone. The chain joins TRBV18 to TRBJ2-6, with 9 bases identical to TRBD1. CDR3 size: 16 residues. V dropped 6 bases and J dropped 4; count of bases not matched to a gene: 7. CDR1 is KGHSH, CDR2 LQKENI, per germline. The CDR3: CASSQNRGQGANVLTF. CDR3 DNA sequence: TGTGCCAGCTCGCAGAACAGGGGGCAAGGGGCCAACGTCCTGACTTTC.

The rearrangement uses TRBV5-6 and TRBJ2-5, with TRBD1 matching 8 bases. Germline V gives CDR1 SGHDT, CDR2 YYEEEE. CDR3 length equals 14 residues. V trimming: 5 bases; J trimming: 6 bases; junction bases outside the gene matches: 9. CDR3 sequence: CASSRDRGGQTQYF. Written as DNA, the CDR3 is TGTGCCAGCAGTCGTGACAGGGGAGGACAGACCCAGTACTTC.

V and J are TRBV27 and TRBJ1-3; no reliable D call. This CDR3 spans 13 amino acids. Looked up from germline, CDR1 is MNHEY and CDR2 is SMNVEV (reference sequence). V gave up 6 bases and J gave up 8 bases, with 14 bases separating them. The CDR3 sequence: CASSMTVGDTIYF. For the CDR3, the DNA is TGTGCCAGCAGCATGACCGTCGGAGACACCATATATTTT.

V gene TRBV28 combines with J gene TRBJ1-4; a weak D match, TRBD1 (5 bases). The ends were cut back, 3 bases at V and 4 bases at J, with 9 bases in the middle. Germline assignment: CDR1 MDHEN and CDR2 SYDVKM. The CDR3 length is 14 residues. As DNA, the CDR3 is TGTGCCAGCAGTTTTAACCAGGGTAATGAAAAACTGTTTTTT. Its protein product is CASSFNQGNEKLFF.